What follows is one T cell receptor beta chain and its context. The entry originates in a study of blood T cell repertoires in COVID-19. As for the study in general: PBMCs, B-cell-depleted T cells, or T cells provided the cDNA or gDNA that made up the material.

V was shortened by 0 bases and J by 12 bases, with 9 bases between the two germline ends. This CDR3 has 12 amino acids. Germline CDR1 MDHEN, CDR2 SYDVKM. Assignment of participants to cohorts was predicated upon participant-reported clinical history. Per the original methods: The assay estimated nucleated cells by amplifying reference gene primers. This table comes from immunoSEQ multiplex PCR, and its TCRdb copy is limited to in-frame clones, with some not included. The V and J calls and clone size are taken from that table; D and trimming were inferred from the DNA. In the table there are about 270,000 clones, 80% to 90% of which are singletons.

Sequences were obtained from PBMCs or T cells enriched from blood (not recorded which). This clonotype was obtained from a woman under 40 with acute COVID-19. V is TRBV28 and J is TRBJ2-1, with D possibly being TRBD1 (6 bases). The CDR3 loop reads CASSLWDSRQFF. DNA for the CDR3: TGTGCCAGCAGTTTATGGGACAGCCGGCAGTTCTTC.